The clone carrying this T cell receptor (beta chain) has just a few counts. Its specificity is not known. The sample comes from a study of persistence of HIV-infected CD4 T cells. General study results and limits: Compared with CD3/CD28-stimulated cells, CMV- and Gag-responding cells showed lower TCRbeta richness.

Cells were stimulated nonspecifically with anti-CD3/anti-CD28 magnetic beads. Sorting of responding CD4+ T cells relied on upregulated CD40 ligand together with CD69. This was the immunoSEQ version 4 assay in survey mode. Sequenced by immunoSEQ multiplex PCR; TCRdb stores in-frame clones only, minus some. This sample yields roughly 48,000 clones, of which 88% are seen a single time; 0.4% to 0.5% belongs to the top ten. This TCR came from an adult woman with HIV who was CMV-seropositive. The input for sequencing was CD4+ T cells sorted from PBMCs after roughly 18-hour stimulation, taken from a patient who received antiretroviral therapy.

CDR3 sequence: CASSVDTVKNIQYF. The CDR3 DNA reads TGTGCCAGCAGCGTAGACACAGTTAAAAACATTCAGTACTTC. The chain has TRBV9 and TRBJ2-4; the D is unclear. The V and J ends lost 0 bases and 4 bases respectively, with 8 bases between them. The CDR3 contains 14 residues. The germline V gene has CDR1 SGDLS and CDR2 YYNGEE. Together with reference TRBV9 and TRBJ2-4, the CDR3 gives the full variable domain: DSGVTQTPKHLITATGQRVTLRCSPRSGDLSVYWYQQSLDQGLQFLIQYYNGEERAKGNILERFSAQQFPDLHSELNLSSLELGDSALYFCASSVDTVKNIQYFGAGTRLSVL.